This TCR beta chain was sequenced during a study of CD8+CD57+ T cells in acquired aplastic anemia. The CDR3 is 15 amino acids. The J segment lost 7 bases and the V segment lost 5 bases, leaving 13 bases of the junction unmatched. The V gene's germline CDR1 is DFQATT and CDR2 SNEGSKA (reference sequence). This clonotype was seen more than once but under ten times. The target antigen is unknown. TCR beta VDJ and CDR3 were profiled, and genomic DNA was the template. TCRdb reprocessed the reads with MiXCR, giving one entry per CDR3 protein. The table includes hundreds of thousands of distinct CDR3 sequences, about two thirds detected once. Study-wide results and limits: Any difference that existed in CD8+ Simpson's diversity between patients and controls was not significant.

The clonotype comes from a human donor in good health, serving as a control. The specimen sequenced was sorted CD4+, CD8+, or CD8+CD57+ T cells (not recorded which) from PBMCs. The chain recombines TRBV20-1 with TRBJ2-5, with TRBD1 identical over 10 bases. The DNA for the CDR3 is TGCAGTGCTGCAGACGACAGGGGGCTTTCGGGGACCCAGTACTTC. Its protein product is CSAADDRGLSGTQYF.